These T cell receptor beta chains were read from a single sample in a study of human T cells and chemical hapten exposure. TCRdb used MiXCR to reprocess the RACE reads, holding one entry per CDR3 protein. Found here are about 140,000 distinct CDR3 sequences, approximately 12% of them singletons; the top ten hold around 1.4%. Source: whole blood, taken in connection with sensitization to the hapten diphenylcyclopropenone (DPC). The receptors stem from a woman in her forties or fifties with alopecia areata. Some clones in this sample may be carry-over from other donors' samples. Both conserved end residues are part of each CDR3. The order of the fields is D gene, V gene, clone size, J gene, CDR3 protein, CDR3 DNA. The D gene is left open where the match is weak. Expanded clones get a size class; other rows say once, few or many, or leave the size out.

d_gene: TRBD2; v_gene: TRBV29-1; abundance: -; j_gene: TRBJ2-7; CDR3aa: CSVGGSGRSPYEQYF; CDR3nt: TGCAGCGTTGGGGGTAGCGGGAGGTCTCCCTACGAGCAGTACTTC
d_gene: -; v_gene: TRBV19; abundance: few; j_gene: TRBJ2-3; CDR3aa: CASSIVPSGTDTQYF; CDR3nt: TGTGCCAGTAGTATAGTCCCCAGCGGCACAGATACGCAGTATTTT
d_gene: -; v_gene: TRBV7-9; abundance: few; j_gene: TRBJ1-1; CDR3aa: CASSLEGQTVSAFF; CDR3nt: TGTGCCAGCAGCTTGGAGGGCCAGACCGTTTCAGCTTTCTTT
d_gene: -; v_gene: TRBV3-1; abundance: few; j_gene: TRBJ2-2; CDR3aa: CASSQETGAGGELFF; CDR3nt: TGTGCCAGCAGCCAAGAGACGGGAGCGGGCGGGGAGCTGTTTTTT
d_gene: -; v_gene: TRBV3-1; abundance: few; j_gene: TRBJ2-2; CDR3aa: CASRGSGTGELFF; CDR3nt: TGTGCCAGCAGAGGATCGGGGACCGGGGAGCTGTTTTTT
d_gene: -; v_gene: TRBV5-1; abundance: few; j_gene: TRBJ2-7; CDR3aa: CASSLDNYEQYF; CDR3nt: TGCGCCAGCAGCTTGGACAACTACGAGCAGTACTTC
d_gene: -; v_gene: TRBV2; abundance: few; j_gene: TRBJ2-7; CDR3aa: CASSTSRDLAYEQYF; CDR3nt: TGTGCCAGCAGTACGAGCCGGGACTTAGCCTACGAGCAGTACTTC
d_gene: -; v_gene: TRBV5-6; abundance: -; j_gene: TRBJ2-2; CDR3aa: CASSLTIGELFF; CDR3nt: TGTGCCAGCAGCTTAACGATCGGGGAGCTGTTTTTT
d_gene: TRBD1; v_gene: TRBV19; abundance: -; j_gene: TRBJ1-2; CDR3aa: CASDEGAGGYTF; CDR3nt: TGTGCCAGTGACGAGGGGGCCGGTGGCTACACCTTC
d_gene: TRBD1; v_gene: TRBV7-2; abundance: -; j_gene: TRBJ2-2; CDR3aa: CASSPGQAAGELFF; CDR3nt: TGTGCCAGCAGCCCGGGACAGGCGGCCGGGGAGCTGTTTTTT
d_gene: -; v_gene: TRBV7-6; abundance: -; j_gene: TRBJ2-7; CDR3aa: CASSFQPGLAAYEQYF; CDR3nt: TGTGCCAGCAGCTTCCAGCCGGGTCTTGCTGCCTACGAGCAGTACTTC
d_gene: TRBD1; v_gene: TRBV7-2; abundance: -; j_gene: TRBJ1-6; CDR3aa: CASSLHRGPNNSPLHF; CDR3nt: TGTGCCAGCAGCCTCCACAGGGGGCCGAATAATTCACCCCTCCACTTT
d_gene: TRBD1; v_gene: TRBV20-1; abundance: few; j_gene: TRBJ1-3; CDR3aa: CSAQQGKGNTIYF; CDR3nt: TGCAGTGCTCAACAGGGGAAGGGAAACACCATATATTTT
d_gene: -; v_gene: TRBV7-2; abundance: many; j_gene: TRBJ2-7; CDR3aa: CASSPSSSRGTYEQYF; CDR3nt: TGTGCCAGCAGCCCGTCTAGTTCACGGGGTACCTACGAGCAGTACTTC
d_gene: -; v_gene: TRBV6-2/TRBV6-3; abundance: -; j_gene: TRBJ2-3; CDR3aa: CASSWGTDTQYF; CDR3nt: TGTGCCAGCAGCTGGGGCACAGATACGCAGTATTTT
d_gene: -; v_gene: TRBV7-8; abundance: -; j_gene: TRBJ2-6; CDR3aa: CASSFSSEAGANVLTF; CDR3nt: TGTGCCAGCAGCTTCAGTTCAGAGGCCGGGGCCAACGTCCTGACTTTC
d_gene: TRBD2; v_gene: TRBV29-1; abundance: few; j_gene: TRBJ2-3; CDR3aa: CSALAGSTDTQYF; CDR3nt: TGCAGCGCTTTAGCGGGCAGCACAGATACGCAGTATTTT
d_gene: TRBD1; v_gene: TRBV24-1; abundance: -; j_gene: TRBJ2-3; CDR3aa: CATSDPQPGQSTDTQYF; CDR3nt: TGTGCCACCAGTGATCCTCAACCGGGACAGAGCACAGATACGCAGTATTTT
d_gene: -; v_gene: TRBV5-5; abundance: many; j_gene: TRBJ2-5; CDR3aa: CASSLNLRWRETQYF; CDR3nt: TGTGCCAGCAGCTTGAATCTGCGGTGGCGAGAGACCCAGTACTTC
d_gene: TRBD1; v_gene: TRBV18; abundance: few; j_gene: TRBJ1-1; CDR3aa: CASSRTGGTEAFF; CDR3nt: TGTGCCAGCTCACGGACAGGGGGCACTGAAGCTTTCTTT
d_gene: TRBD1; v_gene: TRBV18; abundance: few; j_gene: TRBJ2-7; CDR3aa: CASSPGGLRREQYF; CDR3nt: TGTGCCAGCTCCCCAGGGGGCTTAAGGAGGGAGCAGTACTTC
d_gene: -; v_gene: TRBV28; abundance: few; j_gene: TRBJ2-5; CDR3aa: CASSFVSGLTQYF; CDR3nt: TGTGCCAGCAGTTTCGTTTCAGGTTTGACCCAGTACTTC
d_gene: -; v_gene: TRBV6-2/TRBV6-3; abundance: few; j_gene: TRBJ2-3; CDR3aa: CASSRDRYTDTQYF; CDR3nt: TGTGCCAGCAGCCGGGATCGCTACACAGATACGCAGTATTTT
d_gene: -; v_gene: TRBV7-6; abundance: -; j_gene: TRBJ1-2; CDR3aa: CASSLEGGQGYTF; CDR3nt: TGTGCCAGCAGCCTGGAGGGGGGGCAAGGCTACACCTTC
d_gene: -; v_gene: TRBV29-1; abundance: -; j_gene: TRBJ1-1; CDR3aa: CGHPGIHEAFF; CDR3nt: TGCGGCCATCCAGGGATACACGAAGCTTTCTTT
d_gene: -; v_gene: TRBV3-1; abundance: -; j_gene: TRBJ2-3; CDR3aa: CASSQDGRDTDTQYF; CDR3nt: TGTGCCAGCAGCCAAGATGGGAGAGACACAGATACGCAGTATTTT
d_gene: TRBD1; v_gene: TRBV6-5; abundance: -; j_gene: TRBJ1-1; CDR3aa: CASSYRGQGMNTEAFF; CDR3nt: TGTGCCAGCAGTTACCGCGGACAGGGAATGAACACTGAAGCTTTCTTT
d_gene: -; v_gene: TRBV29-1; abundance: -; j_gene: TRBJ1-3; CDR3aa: CSARNSGNTIYF; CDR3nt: TGCAGCGCGAGAAACTCTGGAAACACCATATATTTT
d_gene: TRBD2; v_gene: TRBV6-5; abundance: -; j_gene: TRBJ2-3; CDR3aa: CASTRGSADTQYF; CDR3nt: TGTGCCAGCACGCGGGGGTCGGCAGATACGCAGTATTTT
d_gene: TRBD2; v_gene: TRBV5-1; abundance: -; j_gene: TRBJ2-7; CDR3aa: CASSLGSGRRTYEQYF; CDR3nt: TGCGCCAGCAGCTTGGGGAGCGGGAGAAGGACCTACGAGCAGTACTTC
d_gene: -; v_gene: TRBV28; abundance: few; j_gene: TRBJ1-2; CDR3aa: CASSLFELLDRSNYGYTF; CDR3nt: TGTGCCAGCAGTTTATTTGAGCTCCTTGACAGGAGTAACTATGGCTACACCTTC
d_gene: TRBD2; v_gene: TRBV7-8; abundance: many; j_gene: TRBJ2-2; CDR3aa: CASSTRTSGNMYTGELFF; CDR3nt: TGTGCCAGCAGCACACGGACTAGCGGGAATATGTACACCGGGGAGCTGTTTTTT
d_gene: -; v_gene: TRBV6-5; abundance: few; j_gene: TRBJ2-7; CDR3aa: CASRQGRSSYEQYF; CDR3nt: TGTGCCAGCAGACAGGGCCGTAGCTCCTACGAGCAGTACTTC
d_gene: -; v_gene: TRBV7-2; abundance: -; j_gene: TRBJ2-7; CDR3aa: CASSKTRSEQYF; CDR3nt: TGTGCCAGCAGCAAGACTAGGTCCGAGCAGTACTTC
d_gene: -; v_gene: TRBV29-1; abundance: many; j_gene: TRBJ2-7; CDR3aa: CSVGIRGYEQYF; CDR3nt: TGCAGCGTTGGGATTAGGGGTTACGAGCAGTACTTC
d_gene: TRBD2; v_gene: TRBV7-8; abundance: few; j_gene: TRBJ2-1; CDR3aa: CASSPWTSGGTYNEQFF; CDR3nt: TGTGCCAGCAGCCCATGGACTAGCGGGGGTACCTACAATGAGCAGTTCTTC
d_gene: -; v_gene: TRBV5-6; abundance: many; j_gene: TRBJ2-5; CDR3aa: CASSLTVSQETQYF; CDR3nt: TGTGCCAGCAGCCTGACAGTATCCCAAGAGACCCAGTACTTC
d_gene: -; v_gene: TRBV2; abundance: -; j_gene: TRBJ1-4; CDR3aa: CASRRRLAGEKLFF; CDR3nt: TGTGCCAGCAGGCGCAGGCTGGCGGGTGAAAAACTGTTTTTT
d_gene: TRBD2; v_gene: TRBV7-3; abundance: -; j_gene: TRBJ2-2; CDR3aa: CASSPGTSGRLGELFF; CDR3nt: TGTGCCAGCAGCCCTGGGACTAGCGGGAGGCTAGGGGAGCTGTTTTTT
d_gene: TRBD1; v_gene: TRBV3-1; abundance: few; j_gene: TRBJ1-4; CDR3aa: CASSQRTGAGEKLFF; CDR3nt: TGTGCCAGCAGCCAACGGACAGGGGCAGGGGAAAAACTGTTTTTT
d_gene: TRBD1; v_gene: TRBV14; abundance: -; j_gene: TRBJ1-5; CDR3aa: CASSLKMSRQGGNQPQHF; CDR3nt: TGTGCCAGCAGCCTGAAAATGTCCCGACAGGGGGGGAATCAGCCCCAGCATTTT
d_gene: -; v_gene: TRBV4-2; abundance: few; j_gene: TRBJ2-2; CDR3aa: CASSQGGVAAGTGELFF; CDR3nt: TGTGCCAGCAGCCAAGGAGGGGTCGCGGCCGGCACCGGGGAGCTGTTTTTT